The present T cell receptor beta chain was sequenced within a study of OX40 agonist ivuxolimab in advanced cancers. On the study more broadly: Patients undergoing dose escalation presented with hepatocellular carcinoma, melanoma, renal cell or head and neck cancer. Three dose-escalation patients had partial responses: one with hepatocellular carcinoma and two with cutaneous melanoma.

Using immunoSEQ multiplex PCR, the repertoire was profiled, and TCRdb retains in-frame clones only, with some absent. This repertoire shows about 84,000 clones, 94% found once; its top ten account for approximately 10%. About this clone: The antigen is unknown.

This CDR3 has 12 amino acids. The ends were cut back, 5 bases at V and 11 bases at J, with 15 bases in the middle. The germline V gene encodes CDR1 MNHEY and CDR2 SMNVEV (reference sequence). Study-level results: At 0.1 to 3.0 mg/kg and by week 6, CD4+ and CD8+ T cells in the blood had expanded clonally. The mean number of expanded clones was higher in CD8+ T cells than in CD4+.

The rearrangement links TRBV27 to TRBJ1-1, with D unclear. The sequences come from CD4+ or CD8+ T cells sorted from blood, collected in a trial of the OX40 agonist ivuxolimab. This TCR derives from an adult with an advanced solid tumor such as melanoma, head and neck, liver or kidney cancer. The CDR3 region is CASSVPGGKAFF. CDR3 sequence (DNA): TGTGCCAGCAGTGTGCCCGGAGGGAAGGCTTTCTTT.